A single sample is the source of the 15 T cell receptor beta chains below, sequenced in a study of metastatic and nonmetastatic thyroid tumors. Until they underwent thyroid surgery, no patient had received any treatment. With MiXCR, TCRdb called clones anew from the PCR reads. The data hold 14,000 to 15,000 clones, with approximately 19% observed a single time. Sequencing input: blood. The origin of the receptors is a female donor with papillary thyroid cancer or a benign thyroid nodule (not recorded which). Some clones in this sample may be carry-over from other donors' samples.

This clone was recorded at least ten times. This may come from a read error, since a much larger clone is one base off. The chain carries TRBV12-3 or TRBV12-4 and TRBJ2-1; D not resolved. The CDR3 runs to 11 residues. DNA of the CDR3: TGTGCCAGCAGTCGCAGCAATGGGCAGTTCTTC. Amino acid sequence: CASSRSNGQFF.

CDR3 coding DNA: TGTGCCAGCAGTGAGCTAGCCCAATATAGCTCCTACGAGCAGTACTTC. The encoded protein is CASSELAQYSSYEQYF. The V gene is TRBV6-1, the J gene TRBJ2-7; maybe TRBD2 (5 bases). The CDR3 totals 16 residues. V was trimmed by 3 bases and J by 0 bases, leaving 15 bases between them. CDR1 and CDR2 from the germline V gene are MNHNS and SASEGT.

V gene TRBV24-1 combines with J gene TRBJ2-2; 8 bases agree with TRBD1. J lost 6 bases, V lost 0 bases, and 5 bases had no gene match. Germline V gene sequence: CDR1 KGHDR, CDR2 SFDVKD. The CDR3 runs 16 residues. CDR3 nucleotide sequence: TGTGCCACCAGTGATTTGACAGGGGGTAAGGCCGGGGAGCTGTTTTTT. Encoded protein: CATSDLTGGKAGELFF.

The chain uses TRBV20-1 and TRBJ2-7, with D unclear. With 2 bases removed from V and 6 bases from J, the gap between germline ends came to 14 bases. The CDR3 totals 13 residues. Germline CDR1 reads DFQATT; CDR2 reads SNEGSKA (reference sequence). The CDR3 region is CSARLKGYTEQYF. CDR3 nucleotides: TGCAGTGCTAGACTAAAAGGGTACACCGAGCAGTACTTC.

In this sample, this clone is medium-sized. The rearrangement joins TRBV27 to TRBJ2-7; D assignment may be TRBD1 or TRBD2 (5 bases each). CDR1 and CDR2 (germline): MNHEY, SMNVEV (reference sequence). The V end lost 3 bases, the J end lost 3 bases, and 9 bases lay between the germline ends. The CDR3 is made up of 13 amino acids. In nucleotides, the CDR3 is TGTGCCAGCAGTTTGGGGGTTCGCTACGAGCAGTACTTC. It encodes CASSLGVRYEQYF.

In this sample, this clone turned up a few times. V usage is TRBV24-1 and J usage is TRBJ2-1; D not certain. The V gene lost 6 bases and the J gene lost 9 bases, with 11 bases spanning the gap. Per germline, CDR1 KGHDR and CDR2 SFDVKD. The CDR3 totals 12 residues. CDR3 sequence: CATSYYVPEQFF. The CDR3 DNA follows: TGTGCCACCAGTTATTATGTGCCTGAGCAGTTCTTC.

This clone is judged medium-sized. This chain links TRBV5-1 with TRBJ2-7, with 10 bases that match TRBD1. Germline V CDR1 and CDR2: SGHRS, YFSETQ. The CDR3 is 13 residues long. V shed 5 bases, J shed 6 bases, and the junction held 5 bases outside the gene matches. CDR3 nucleotide sequence: TGCGCCAGCAGTTGGGACAGGGGTAGCGAGCAGTACTTC. Protein product: CASSWDRGSEQYF.

In this sample, this clone turned up many times. The chain carries TRBV5-5 and TRBJ2-5; D may match TRBD1 or TRBD2 (5 bases each). V was trimmed by 2 bases and J by 4 bases, leaving 15 bases between them. Germline loops: CDR1 SGHKS, CDR2 YYEKEE (reference sequence). CDR3 length: 15 residues. The CDR3 loop reads CASSFRAVEGETQYF. CDR3 DNA sequence: TGTGCCAGCAGCTTCAGGGCGGTAGAGGGAGAGACCCAGTACTTC.

This clone ranks as medium-sized. The CDR3 region is CASSDGTGAFSPLHF. The CDR3 nucleotides read TGTGCCAGCAGTGACGGGACAGGGGCTTTTTCACCCCTCCACTTT. The rearrangement joins TRBV25-1 to TRBJ1-6; 10 nucleotides agree with TRBD1. The junction had 5 bases not matched to a gene; V was cut back by 3 bases and J by 9 bases. CDR3 size: 15 residues. Germline-derived CDR1 and CDR2 are MGHDK and SYGVNS.

The table lists this clone with a few counts. This chain links TRBV6-1 with TRBJ2-1, with 9 positions matching TRBD2. Trimming cost V 7 bases and J 0 bases; bases outside gene matches: 7. Per germline, CDR1 MNHNS and CDR2 SASEGT. The length of the CDR3 is 16 residues. The CDR3 nucleotides are TGTGCCAGCAAAGAGACTAGCGGTAGCTCCTACAATGAGCAGTTCTTC. This gives the protein CASKETSGSSYNEQFF.

Relative to its sample, this clone is medium-sized (0.01 to 0.1%). V and J are TRBV19 and TRBJ2-7; 7 positions match TRBD1. Germline CDR1 is LNHDA and CDR2 is SQIVND (reference sequence). Trimming removed 6 bases from V and 0 bases from J; junction bases left unmatched: 8. The CDR3 spans 15 residues. The CDR3 coding sequence is TGTGCCAGTAGCGTCCGGACAGGAACCTCCTACGAGCAGTACTTC. This encodes CASSVRTGTSYEQYF.

The genes are TRBV28 and TRBJ2-1; 10 bases match TRBD2. This CDR3 is 12 amino acids long. V trimming: 6 bases; J trimming: 9 bases; junction bases outside the gene matches: 2. The germline V gene encodes CDR1 MDHEN and CDR2 SYDVKM. The CDR3 coding sequence is TGTGCCAGCAGGTTAGCGGGAGGTGAGCAGTTCTTC. This sequence encodes CASRLAGGEQFF.

This clone was recorded many times. This chain uses TRBV15 with TRBJ1-1; 7 bases map to TRBD1. V was clipped by 3 bases and J by 0 bases; unmatched bases: 1. In germline, CDR1 is LNHNV, CDR2 YYDKDF (reference sequence). This CDR3 has 14 residues. The CDR3 region is CATSRDRLNTEAFF. For the CDR3, the DNA is TGTGCCACCAGCAGGGACAGGCTGAACACTGAAGCTTTCTTT. The full variable domain, in which reference TRBV15 and TRBJ1-1 provide the parts outside the CDR3, is DAMVIQNPRYQVTQFGKPVTLSCSQTLNHNVMYWYQQKSSQAPKLLFHYYDKDFNNEADTPDNFQSRRPNTSFCFLDIRSPGLGDTAMYLCATSRDRLNTEAFFGQGTRLTVV.

This clone counts as medium-sized. This chain joins TRBV20-1 and TRBJ2-7; weak D call: TRBD2 (5 bases). CDR3 length: 13 amino acids. Germline V gives CDR1 DFQATT, CDR2 SNEGSKA (reference sequence). Trimming took 6 bases from V and 4 from J, leaving 16 bases between them. As DNA, the CDR3 is TGCAGTGCCGTAGAGGGAGTGGGTTACGAGCAGTACTTC. Translation gives CSAVEGVGYEQYF.

This clone was seen more than once but under ten times. The chain recombines TRBV6-1 with TRBJ2-3, with 8 bases matching TRBD2. V dropped 2 bases and J dropped 0; count of bases not matched to a gene: 4. The CDR3 loop spans 16 amino acids. From germline, CDR1 is MNHNS and CDR2 SASEGT. The CDR3 DNA is TGTGCCAGCAGTGAAAGAGTAGCGGGAAGCACAGATACGCAGTATTTT. It yields the protein CASSERVAGSTDTQYF.